The source of this T cell receptor beta chain is a study of naive and memory T cell subsets. Study-level results: Especially in CD8 cells, naive repertoires contained a few larger clonotypes, possibly CD45RA-re-expressing memory cells.

As for this clonotype: Antigen unknown.

Two oligonucleotides, mixed equimolar, formed the beta constant-region primer covering TRBC1 and TRBC2. Four rounds of PCR amplified the ligated cDNA using nested alpha and beta constant-region primers plus SP2. TCRdb processed the UMI-ligation and nested PCR reads anew with MiXCR; each CDR3 protein has one entry. The sample yields approximately 150,000 distinct CDR3 sequences, approximately 24% seen once. The source of this sequence is a human donor in good health. The sample was naive CD4+ T cells from blood.

CDR3 sequence: CASSQGRQINTEAFF. The CDR3 region has the DNA TGTGCCAGCAGCCAAGGTCGGCAGATTAACACTGAAGCTTTCTTT. This chain joins TRBV3-1 and TRBJ1-1; D is unresolved. The CDR3 is 15 amino acids. Germline loops: CDR1 LGHDT, CDR2 YNNKEL (reference sequence). V was trimmed by 1 base and J by 2 bases, leaving 11 bases between them.